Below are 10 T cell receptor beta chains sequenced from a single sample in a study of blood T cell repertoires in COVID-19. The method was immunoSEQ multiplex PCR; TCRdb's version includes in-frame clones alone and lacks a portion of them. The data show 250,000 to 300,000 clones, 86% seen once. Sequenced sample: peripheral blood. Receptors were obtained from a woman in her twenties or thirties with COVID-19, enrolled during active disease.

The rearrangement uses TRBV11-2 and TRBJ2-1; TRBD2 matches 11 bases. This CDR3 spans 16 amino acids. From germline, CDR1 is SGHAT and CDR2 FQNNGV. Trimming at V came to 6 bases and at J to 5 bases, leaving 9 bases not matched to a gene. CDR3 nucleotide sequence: TGTGCCAGCAGAAAACTTAGCGGGGGGGCTGACAATGAGCAGTTCTTC. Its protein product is CASRKLSGGADNEQFF.

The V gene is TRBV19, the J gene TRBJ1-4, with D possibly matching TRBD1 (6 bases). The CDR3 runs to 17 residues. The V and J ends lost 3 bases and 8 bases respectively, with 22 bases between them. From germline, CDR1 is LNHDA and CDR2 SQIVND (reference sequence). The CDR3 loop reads CASSMIGIWQGSEKLFF. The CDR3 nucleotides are TGTGCCAGTAGTATGATCGGAATCTGGCAGGGGAGCGAAAAACTGTTTTTT.

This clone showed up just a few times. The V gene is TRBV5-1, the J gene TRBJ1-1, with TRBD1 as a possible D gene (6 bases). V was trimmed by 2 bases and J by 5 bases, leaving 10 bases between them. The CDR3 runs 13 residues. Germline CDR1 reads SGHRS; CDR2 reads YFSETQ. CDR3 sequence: CASSLQGWTEAFF. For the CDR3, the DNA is TGCGCCAGCAGCTTACAGGGTTGGACTGAAGCTTTCTTT.

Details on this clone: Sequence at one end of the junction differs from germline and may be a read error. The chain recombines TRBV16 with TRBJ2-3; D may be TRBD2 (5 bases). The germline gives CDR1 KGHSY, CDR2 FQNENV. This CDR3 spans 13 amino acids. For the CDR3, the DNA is TGTGCCAGCAGCCAATTAAGGACTTCCCCGCCGGATTTT. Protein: CASSQLRTSPPDF. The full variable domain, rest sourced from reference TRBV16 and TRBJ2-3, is GEEVAQTPKHLVRGEGQKAKLYCAPIKGHSYVFWYQQVLKNEFKFLISFQNENVFDETGMPKERFSAKCLPNSPCSLEIQATKLEDSAVYFCASSQLRTSPPDFGPGTRLTVL.

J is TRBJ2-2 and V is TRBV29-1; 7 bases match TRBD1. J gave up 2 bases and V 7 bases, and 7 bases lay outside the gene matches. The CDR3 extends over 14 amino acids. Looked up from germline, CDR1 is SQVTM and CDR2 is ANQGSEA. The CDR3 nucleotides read TGCAGCGCCATAGGGACAGCCAACACCGGGGAGCTGTTTTTT. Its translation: CSAIGTANTGELFF.

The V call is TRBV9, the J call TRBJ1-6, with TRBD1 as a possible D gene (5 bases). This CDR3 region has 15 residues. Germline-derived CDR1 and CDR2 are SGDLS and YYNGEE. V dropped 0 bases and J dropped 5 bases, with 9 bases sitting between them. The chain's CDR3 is CASSVDPDNNSPLHF. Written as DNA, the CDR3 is TGTGCCAGCAGCGTAGATCCGGACAATAATTCACCCCTCCACTTT.

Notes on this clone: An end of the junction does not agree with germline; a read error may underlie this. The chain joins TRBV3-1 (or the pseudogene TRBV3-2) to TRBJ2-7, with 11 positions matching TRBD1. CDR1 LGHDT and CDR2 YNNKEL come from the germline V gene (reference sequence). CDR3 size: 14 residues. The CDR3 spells CASSRGDRGYGQYF. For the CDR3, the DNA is TGTGCCAGCAGCCGTGGGGACAGGGGGTACGGGCAGTACTTC.

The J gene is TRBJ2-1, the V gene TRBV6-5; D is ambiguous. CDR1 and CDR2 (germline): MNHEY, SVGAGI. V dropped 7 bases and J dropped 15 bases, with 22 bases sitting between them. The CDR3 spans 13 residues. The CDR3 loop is CASTNRLEFSLFF. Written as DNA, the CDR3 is TGTGCCAGCACCAATCGCCTGGAGTTTAGTTTGTTCTTC.

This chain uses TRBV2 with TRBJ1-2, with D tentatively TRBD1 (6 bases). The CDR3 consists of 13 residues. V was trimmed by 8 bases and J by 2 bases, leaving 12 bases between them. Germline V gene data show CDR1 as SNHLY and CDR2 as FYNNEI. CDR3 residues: CASSRDKNYGYTF. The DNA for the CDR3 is TGTGCCAGCTCCCGGGACAAGAACTATGGCTACACCTTC.

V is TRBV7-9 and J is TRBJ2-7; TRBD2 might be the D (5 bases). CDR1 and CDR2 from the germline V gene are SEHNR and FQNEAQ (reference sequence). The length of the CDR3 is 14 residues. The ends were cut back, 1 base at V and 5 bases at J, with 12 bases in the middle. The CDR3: CASSLVPGIDEQYF. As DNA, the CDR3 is TGTGCCAGCAGCTTAGTTCCCGGGATCGACGAGCAGTACTTC.